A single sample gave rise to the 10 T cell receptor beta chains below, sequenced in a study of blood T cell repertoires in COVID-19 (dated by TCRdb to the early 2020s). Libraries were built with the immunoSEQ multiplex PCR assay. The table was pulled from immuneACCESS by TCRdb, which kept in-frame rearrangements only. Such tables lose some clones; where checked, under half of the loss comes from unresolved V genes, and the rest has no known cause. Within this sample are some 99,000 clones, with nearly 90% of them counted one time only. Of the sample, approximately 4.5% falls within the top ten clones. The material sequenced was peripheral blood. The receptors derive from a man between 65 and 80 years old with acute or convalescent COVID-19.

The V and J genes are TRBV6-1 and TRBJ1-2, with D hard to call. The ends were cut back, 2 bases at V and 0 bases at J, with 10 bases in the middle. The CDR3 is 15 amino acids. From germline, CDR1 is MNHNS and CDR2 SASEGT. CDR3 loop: CASSEFAGSNYGYTF. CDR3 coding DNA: TGTGCCAGCAGTGAATTTGCGGGATCTAACTATGGCTACACCTTC.

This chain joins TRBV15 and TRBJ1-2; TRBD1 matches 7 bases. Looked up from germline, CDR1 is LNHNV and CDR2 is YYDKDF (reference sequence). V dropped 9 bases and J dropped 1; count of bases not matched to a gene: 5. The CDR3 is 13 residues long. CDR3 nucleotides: TGTGCCACAGGGACAGTTGATAACTATGGCTACACCTTC. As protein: CATGTVDNYGYTF.

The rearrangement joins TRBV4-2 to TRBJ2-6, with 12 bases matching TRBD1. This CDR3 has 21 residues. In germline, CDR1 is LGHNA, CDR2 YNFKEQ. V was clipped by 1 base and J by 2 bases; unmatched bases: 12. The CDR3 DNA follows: TGTGCCAGCAGCCAAGCCAGAATTCCGGGACAGGGGGCGGCTGGGGCCAACGTCCTGACTTTC. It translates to CASSQARIPGQGAAGANVLTF.

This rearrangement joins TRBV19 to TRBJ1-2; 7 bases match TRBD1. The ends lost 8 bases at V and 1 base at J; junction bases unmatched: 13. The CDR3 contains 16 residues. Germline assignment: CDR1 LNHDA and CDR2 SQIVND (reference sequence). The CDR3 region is CASQRDRTSVNYGYTF. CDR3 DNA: TGTGCCAGTCAAAGGGACAGAACTTCAGTTAACTATGGCTACACCTTC.

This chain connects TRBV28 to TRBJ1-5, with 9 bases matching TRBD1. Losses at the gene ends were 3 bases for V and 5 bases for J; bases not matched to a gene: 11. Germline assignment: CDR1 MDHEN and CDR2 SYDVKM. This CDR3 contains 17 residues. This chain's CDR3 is CASSFVTGGAGHQPQHF. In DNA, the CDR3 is TGTGCCAGCAGTTTCGTAACAGGGGGCGCGGGTCATCAGCCCCAGCATTTT.

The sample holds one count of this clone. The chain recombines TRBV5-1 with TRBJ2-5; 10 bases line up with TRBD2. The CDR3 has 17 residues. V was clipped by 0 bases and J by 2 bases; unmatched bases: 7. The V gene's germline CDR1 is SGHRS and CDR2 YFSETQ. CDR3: CASSLGLTSGEQETQYF. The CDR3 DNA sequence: TGCGCCAGCAGCTTGGGTCTAACTAGCGGGGAGCAAGAGACCCAGTACTTC.

The CDR3 nucleotides are TGTGCCAGCAGTGATAGAGCGGGGGAGGTAAACATTCAGTACTTC. Translating gives CASSDRAGEVNIQYF. The chain joins TRBV2 to TRBJ2-4; TRBD2 agrees at 8 bases. CDR1 SNHLY and CDR2 FYNNEI come from the germline V gene. CDR3 size: 15 residues. Trimming took 3 bases from V and 6 from J; bases not matched to a gene: 7.

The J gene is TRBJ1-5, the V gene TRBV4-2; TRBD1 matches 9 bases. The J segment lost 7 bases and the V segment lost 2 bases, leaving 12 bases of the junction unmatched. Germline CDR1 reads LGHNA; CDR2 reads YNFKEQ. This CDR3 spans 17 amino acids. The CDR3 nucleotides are TGTGCCAGCAGCCAATTTACAGGGGGCTCGCCGCGGCAGCCCCAGCATTTT. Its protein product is CASSQFTGGSPRQPQHF.

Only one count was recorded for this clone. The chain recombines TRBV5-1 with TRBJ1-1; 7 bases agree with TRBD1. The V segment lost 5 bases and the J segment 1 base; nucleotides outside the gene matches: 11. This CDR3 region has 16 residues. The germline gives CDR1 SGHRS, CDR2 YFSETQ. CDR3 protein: CASRPIVGQANTEAFF. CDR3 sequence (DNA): TGCGCCAGCAGACCGATTGTCGGACAGGCGAACACTGAAGCTTTCTTT.

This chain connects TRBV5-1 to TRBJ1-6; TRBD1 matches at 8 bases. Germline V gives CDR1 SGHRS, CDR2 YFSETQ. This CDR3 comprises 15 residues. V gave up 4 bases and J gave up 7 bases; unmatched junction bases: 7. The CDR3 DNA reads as TGCGCCAGCAGCCCCCGGACAGGGCGAAATTCACCCCTCCACTTT. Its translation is CASSPRTGRNSPLHF.